One sample yielded the 6 T cell receptor beta chains listed below, sequenced in a study of blood T cells in healthy people across ages. It was with a sample-barcoded 5' primer and a J-beta primer mix that a second PCR of roughly 7 to 11 cycles was run. TCRdb re-called the 5' RACE reads through MiXCR, storing one row per CDR3 protein. Of around 600,000 distinct CDR3 sequences listed, more than 45% were seen once; the top ten hold roughly 25%. Material: blood. These receptors were taken from an elderly man in good health.

The chain is built from TRBV20-1 and TRBJ2-7; 10 bases align to TRBD1. With 3 bases clipped from V and 4 bases from J, the junction kept 3 bases outside the gene matches. CDR3 length: 13 residues. Per the germline V gene, CDR1 is DFQATT and CDR2 is SNEGSKA (reference sequence). The CDR3 reads CSARAGQGYEQYF. The CDR3 coding sequence is TGCAGTGCTAGGGCGGGACAGGGGTACGAGCAGTACTTC.

This clonotype was counted only a few times. The genes are TRBV6-2 or TRBV6-3 and TRBJ2-6; 8 bases agree with TRBD2. The length of the CDR3 is 15 residues. V trimming: 7 bases; J trimming: 1 base; junction bases outside the gene matches: 3. Looked up from germline, CDR1 is MNHEY and CDR2 is SVGEGT. The CDR3 DNA reads TGTGCCAGCACAGCGGGAGTTTCTGGGGCCAACGTCCTGACTTTC. It codes for CASTAGVSGANVLTF.

The chain links TRBV6-1 to TRBJ2-7; TRBD2 agrees at 8 bases. CDR1 and CDR2 from the germline V gene are MNHNS and SASEGT. The V segment lost 4 bases and the J segment 2 bases; nucleotides outside the gene matches: 7. The CDR3 runs 15 residues. The CDR3 DNA reads as TGTGCCAGCAGTGGAGCGGGAGCAGGAACCTACGAGCAGTACTTC. This translates into CASSGAGAGTYEQYF.

This rearrangement joins TRBV28 to TRBJ2-2, with D perhaps being TRBD1 or TRBD2 (5 bases each). V was clipped by 4 bases and J by 10 bases, with 19 bases between them. The CDR3 totals 15 residues. Germline lookup yields CDR1 MDHEN and CDR2 SYDVKM. The CDR3 reads CASSSYTRDEAELFF. CDR3 nucleotide sequence: TGTGCCAGCAGTTCCTACACCCGGGACGAGGCGGAGCTGTTTTTT.

The J gene is TRBJ1-2, the V gene TRBV10-3; D remains unclear. From germline, CDR1 is ENHRY and CDR2 SYGVKD. V was shortened by 0 bases and J by 1 base, with 9 bases between the two germline ends. There are 15 residues in the CDR3. CDR3: CAISESPGNNYGYTF. The CDR3 nucleotides are TGTGCCATCAGTGAGTCTCCGGGAAATAACTATGGCTACACCTTC.

V gene TRBV25-1 combines with J gene TRBJ2-1, with unresolved D. The J call may be wrong; the DNA end is better matched by TRBJ2-7. Per the germline V gene, CDR1 is MGHDK and CDR2 is SYGVNS. This CDR3 is 15 amino acids long. The CDR3 DNA reads TGTGCCAGCAGTGAATTTACAAAATCCTACAATGAGCAGTACTTC. This sequence encodes CASSEFTKSYNEQYF.